This T cell receptor beta chain was observed in a study of T cell responses to AZD1222 COVID-19 vaccine. Data came from immunoSEQ multiplex PCR; TCRdb stores just in-frame clones and leaves some out. The data contain over 95,000 clones, approximately 90% of them seen just once; the ten biggest clones take up 2.5% to 3%. Study-wide results and limits: White British people made up most donors, females outnumbered males, and clonal diversity was possibly underestimated. At 160-218 and 743-854, vaccine-associated CD4 TCRs were dominant, and they spanned spike. Only a handful of AZD1222 recipients were seropositive at baseline.

Regarding this clone: The antigen remains undetermined.

From germline, CDR1 is MNHEY and CDR2 SMNVEV (reference sequence). The CDR3 is 17 residues long. Trimming took off 6 bases at V and 2 bases at J, with 22 bases between the two ends. The J gene is TRBJ2-5, the V gene TRBV27, with D unresolved. The source of this sequence is an adult in good health. The sample in question was peripheral blood, obtained on day 0 of AZD1222 vaccination. The CDR3 region has the DNA TGTGCCAGCAGCCTAAAGATTCTGGGAAGTAGGCAAGAGACCCAGTACTTC. It codes for CASSLKILGSRQETQYF.